Below, 14 T cell receptor beta chains from the same sample are listed, as sequenced in a study of T cells after yellow fever vaccination. One entry per CDR3 protein, called by TCRdb with MiXCR from the 5' RACE reads. The sample contains around 600,000 distinct CDR3 sequences, about 12% of which appear only once. Material: PBMCs, obtained on the day of the yellow fever booster vaccination. These TCRs come from a young man who received the YFV17D yellow fever vaccine.

This clonotype was found a few times. The chain has TRBV7-8 and TRBJ2-5; D may be TRBD1 (6 bases). There are 16 residues in the CDR3. CDR1 SGHVS and CDR2 FQNEAQ come from the germline V gene. Trimming left V 2 bases short and J 1 base short, with 14 bases between. CDR3 residues: CASSLSPGTIQETQYF. CDR3 sequence (DNA): TGTGCCAGCAGCTTAAGTCCCGGGACAATCCAAGAGACCCAGTACTTC.

This clonotype was counted ten times or more. The chain has TRBV12-3 or TRBV12-4 and TRBJ1-4; TRBD1 matches 9 bases. The CDR3 runs to 13 residues. V dropped 8 bases and J dropped 7; count of bases not matched to a gene: 5. CDR3 loop: CASSGTGSEKLFF. In DNA form, the CDR3 reads TGTGCCAGCTCTGGGACAGGGAGTGAAAAACTGTTTTTT.

This clonotype has only a few counts. V usage is TRBV9 and J usage is TRBJ2-7, with 11 positions matching TRBD2. The CDR3 has 16 residues. CDR1 and CDR2 (germline): SGDLS, YYNGEE. The V segment lost 0 bases and the J segment 7 bases; nucleotides outside the gene matches: 9. The CDR3: CASSVAGTSGPNEQYF. DNA for the CDR3: TGTGCCAGCAGCGTAGCAGGGACTAGCGGTCCTAATGAGCAGTACTTC.

In its sample, this clonotype was seen a few times. The chain uses TRBV14 and TRBJ2-2; TRBD1 agrees at 7 bases. CDR3 length: 15 residues. V shed 5 bases, J shed 6 bases, and the junction held 9 bases outside the gene matches. Germline assignment: CDR1 SGHDN and CDR2 FVKESK. The CDR3 nucleotides are TGTGCCAGCAGCTACGTAAGGGGGCTTTCCGGGGAGCTGTTTTTT. It specifies CASSYVRGLSGELFF.

The J gene is TRBJ2-1, the V gene TRBV20-1; TRBD2 matches 11 bases. After removal of 1 base from V and 2 bases from J, the junction contained 4 bases not matched to a gene. The CDR3 consists of 16 residues. Per the germline V gene, CDR1 is DFQATT and CDR2 is SNEGSKA (reference sequence). CDR3 in DNA: TGCAGTGCTAGAGCCCCACTAGCGGGAGCCTACAATGAGCAGTTCTTC. Amino acid sequence: CSARAPLAGAYNEQFF.

The V and J genes are TRBV7-2 and TRBJ2-3; 13 nucleotides align to TRBD2. The CDR3 loop spans 17 amino acids. Germline CDR1 and CDR2: SGHTA and FQGNSA. V shed 3 bases and J 7 bases; nucleotides not matched to a gene: 10. The CDR3 coding sequence is TGTGCCAGCAGCTTCCGAGGGACTAGCGGGACCGGAAATACGCAGTATTTT. This encodes CASSFRGTSGTGNTQYF. Filled out from reference TRBV7-2 and TRBJ2-3, the complete variable domain reads GAGVSQSPSNKVTEKGKDVELRCDPISGHTALYWYRQSLGQGLEFLIYFQGNSAPDKSGLPSDRFSAERTGGSVSTLTIQRTQQEDSAVYLCASSFRGTSGTGNTQYFGPGTRLTVL.

In this sample, this clonotype turned up a few times. The rearrangement uses TRBV6-1 and TRBJ2-7, with TRBD1 as a possible D gene (5 bases). CDR1 is MNHNS, CDR2 SASEGT, per germline. V was pared by 5 bases and J by 0 bases, with 11 bases between. This CDR3 is built from 14 residues. As DNA, the CDR3 is TGTGCCAGCAGTAAACAGGTGTTCTCCTACGAGCAGTACTTC. As protein: CASSKQVFSYEQYF.

This clonotype was seen more than once but under ten times. The rearrangement joins TRBV29-1 to TRBJ2-7; no reliable D call. With 4 bases removed from V and 4 bases from J, the gap between germline ends came to 11 bases. Germline values: CDR1 SQVTM, CDR2 ANQGSEA. The CDR3 has 12 residues. The CDR3 protein is CSVVKTSYEQYF. The CDR3 region has the DNA TGCAGCGTTGTAAAGACTTCTTACGAGCAGTACTTC.

This chain uses TRBV7-9 with TRBJ1-2, with TRBD1 matching 10 bases. With V trimmed by 5 bases and J by 3 bases, 6 bases remained unmatched. CDR3 size: 15 residues. Germline assignment: CDR1 SEHNR and CDR2 FQNEAQ (reference sequence). CDR3 in DNA: TGTGCCAGCAGCAAGCGGACAGGGGGGGACTATGGCTACACCTTC. Protein sequence: CASSKRTGGDYGYTF.

There are a few counts of this clonotype. The chain recombines TRBV20-1 with TRBJ2-3, with a possible D match to TRBD2 (5 bases). Germline CDR1 and CDR2: DFQATT and SNEGSKA (reference sequence). The V end lost 3 bases, the J end lost 1 base, and 8 bases lay between the germline ends. The CDR3 consists of 13 residues. This chain's CDR3 is CSARISGTDTQYF. Here the CDR3 DNA reads TGCAGTGCTAGGATTAGCGGCACAGATACGCAGTATTTT.

This clonotype was seen a few times. The CDR3 reads CASSPLLAVGGTGELFF. The CDR3 DNA reads TGTGCCAGCAGCCCCTTACTAGCGGTGGGGGGCACCGGGGAGCTGTTTTTT. V gene TRBV7-6 combines with J gene TRBJ2-2; TRBD2 matches 8 bases. Germline V gives CDR1 SGHVS, CDR2 FNYEAQ. The CDR3 consists of 17 residues. V lost 5 bases, J lost 4 bases, and 12 bases stayed unmatched.

The V gene is TRBV29-1, the J gene TRBJ2-5; 8 bases fit TRBD1. The CDR3 length is 13 residues. Per the germline V gene, CDR1 is SQVTM and CDR2 is ANQGSEA. The V and J ends lost 6 bases and 7 bases, in that order; junction bases with no gene match: 10. CDR3 residues: CSVSETGEATQYF. The CDR3 nucleotides are TGCAGCGTCTCCGAGACAGGGGAGGCGACCCAGTACTTC. Full variable domain (outside the CDR3, taken from reference TRBV29-1 and TRBJ2-5): SAVISQKPSRDICQRGTSLTIQCQVDSQVTMMFWYRQQPGQSLTLIATANQGSEATYESGFVIDKFPISRPNLTFSTLTVSNMSPEDSSIYLCSVSETGEATQYFGPGTRLLVL.

This clonotype was counted a few times. V is TRBV4-3 and J is TRBJ2-2, with 7 bases fitting TRBD1. The CDR3 sequence is 15 residues long. The junction had 6 bases not matched to a gene; V was cut back by 4 bases and J by 4 bases. CDR1 LGHNA and CDR2 YSLEER come from the germline V gene. The CDR3 region has the DNA TGCGCCAGCAGCCCCCGGGGACAGAGCACCGGGGAGCTGTTTTTT. Its protein is CASSPRGQSTGELFF.

The V gene is TRBV27, the J gene TRBJ2-7, with no clear D. CDR1 MNHEY and CDR2 SMNVEV come from the germline V gene (reference sequence). The CDR3 runs to 16 residues. The V end lost 4 bases, the J end lost 0 bases, and 16 bases lay between the germline ends. This chain's CDR3 is CASSSYRKTNSYEQYF. The CDR3 nucleotides are TGTGCCAGCAGTTCGTACCGGAAAACTAACTCCTACGAGCAGTACTTC.